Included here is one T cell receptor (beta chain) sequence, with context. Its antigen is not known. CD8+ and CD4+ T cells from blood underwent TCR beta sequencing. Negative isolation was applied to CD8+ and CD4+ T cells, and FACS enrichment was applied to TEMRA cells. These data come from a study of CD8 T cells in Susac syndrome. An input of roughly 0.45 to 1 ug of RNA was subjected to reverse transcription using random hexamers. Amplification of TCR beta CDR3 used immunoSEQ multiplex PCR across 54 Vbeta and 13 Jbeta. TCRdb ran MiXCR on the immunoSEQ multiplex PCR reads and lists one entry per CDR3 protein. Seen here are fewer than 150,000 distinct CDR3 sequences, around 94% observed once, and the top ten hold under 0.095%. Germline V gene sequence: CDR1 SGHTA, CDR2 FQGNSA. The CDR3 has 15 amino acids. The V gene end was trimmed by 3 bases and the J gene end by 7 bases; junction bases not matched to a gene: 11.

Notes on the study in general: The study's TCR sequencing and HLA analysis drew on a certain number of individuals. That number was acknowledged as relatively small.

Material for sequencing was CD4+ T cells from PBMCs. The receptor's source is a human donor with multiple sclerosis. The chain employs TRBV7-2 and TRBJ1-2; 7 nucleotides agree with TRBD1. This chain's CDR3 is CASSLPGQPTGGYTF. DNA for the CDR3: TGTGCCAGCAGCTTGCCGGGACAGCCCACGGGTGGCTACACCTTC.